This T cell receptor (beta chain) appears in the sequencing data of a study of blood T cell repertoires in COVID-19 (dated by TCRdb to 2020 to 2022). With respect to the entire study: Samples covering the acute and convalescent phases of COVID-19 were provided by collaborators in the United States, Italy and Spain. The prospective study material was composed of cDNA or gDNA derived from T cells, B-cell-depleted T cells, or PBMCs. The dataset comprised deeply sampled blood TCRbeta repertoires from subjects exposed to, actively infected with, or recovered from COVID-19. The repertoires were released in a freely available public database meant as a resource for research on the immune response to SARS-CoV-2. The samples were drawn from the first 160 participants of the ongoing ImmuneRACE study and from over a thousand subjects provided by 6 global collaborators. Sample metadata almost always included a de-identified subject ID, COVID-19 status, age in years and sex. Where available, HLA class I and class II types were obtained from metadata supplied by the sample provider rather than from assay-based typing. The full study reports these points: Clinical and demographic metadata were provided uncurated, with the amount varying by source and participant.

The collaborating institutions used their own protocols to collect whole blood in K2EDTA tubes. For TCRbeta analysis, collaborators shipped samples as frozen whole blood, isolated PBMCs, or DNA extracted from either of those sample types. There are a few counts of this clone. The antigen it recognizes is unknown. Base quality data are lacking; no much larger clone is found one base away. The immunoSEQ Assay, a bias-controlled multiplex PCR, was used to amplify TCRbeta CDR3 regions from genomic DNA. The authors' pipeline ran thus. The number of nucleated cells in each sample was estimated from the amplification of reference gene primers within the assay. To quantify the absolute abundance of each unique TCRbeta CDR3 rearrangement, sequence reads were collapsed and filtered. For each sample, productive Simpson clonality was calculated as the square root of Simpson's diversity index across productive rearrangements. TCRdb mirrors the immuneACCESS table, restricted to in-frame sequences. Some clones are absent from its copies; in checked studies, under half trace to an unresolved V gene, and the reason for the others is unknown. V and J calls and clone size are those listed in that table; D and trimming were worked out from the DNA. For this sample there are 140,000 or so clones; approximately 73% appear just once. The ten largest clones take up about 4% of the sample.

The CDR3 sequence holds 13 residues, the cysteine and phenylalanine included. Of all the DNA, just the CDR3 is kept, 39 bases in frame from base 1. From a lookup of the germline V gene (reference sequence), CDR1 and CDR2 are DFQATT and SNEGSKA. V trim: 3 bases; J trim: 7 bases; unmatched bases: 6. Here the chain combines TRBV20-1 and TRBJ1-1; TRBD1 agrees with 9 junctional bases. The sample consisted of peripheral blood. The receptor was derived from a man aged 55 to 69 with acute or convalescent COVID-19. DNA sequence: TGCAGTGCTAGTCGTACAGGGGGCAATGAAGCTTTCTTT. This sequence encodes CSASRTGGNEAFF.